A selection of T cell receptor beta chains follows, all from one sample in a study of OX40 agonist ivuxolimab in advanced cancers. The assay was immunoSEQ multiplex PCR, and TCRdb's table has in-frame clones only and misses some. The data contain approximately 70,000 clones, approximately 90% of them singletons. Here the sequenced sample was CD4+ or CD8+ T cells sorted from blood, taken in a trial of the OX40 agonist ivuxolimab. The receptors were gathered from an adult with an advanced solid tumor such as melanoma, head and neck, liver or kidney cancer. CDR3s include the opening cysteine and the closing phenylalanine or tryptophan. Fields, in order: D gene, V gene, clone size, J gene, CDR3 DNA, CDR3 protein. A D gene is named only where the DNA matches it firmly. A row's size may be missing; if present it is once, few, many or a size class.

>TRBD2|TRBV2|once|TRBJ2-1
TGTGCCAGTTTTCCCCACCCAACTAGCGGATACAATGAGCAGTTCTTC
CASFPHPTSGYNEQFF
>TRBD2|TRBV5-4|NA|TRBJ2-2
TGTGCCAGCAGCTTCGGGAGGGCGGGCACCGGGGAGCTGTTTTTT
CASSFGRAGTGELFF
>TRBD1|TRBV19|NA|TRBJ2-5
TGTGCCAGTAGTATCGGGACAGGGTACCAAGAGACCCAGTACTTC
CASSIGTGYQETQYF
>TRBD2|TRBV27|once|TRBJ2-3
TGTGCCAGCACCTTTAGCGGGGGGGCCACAGATACGCAGTATTTT
CASTFSGGATDTQYF
>NA|TRBV7-9|NA|TRBJ1-1
TGTGCCAGCAGCTTTGACAACGTGAACACTGAAGCTTTCTTT
CASSFDNVNTEAFF
>NA|TRBV19|NA|TRBJ2-7
TGTGCCAGTAGTTTAGGCTACGAGCAGTACTTC
CASSLGYEQYF
>TRBD1|TRBV7-8|NA|TRBJ2-6
TGTGCCAGCAGCTTAGGAGCGACAGGGGGGGGCGGAGGGGCCAACGTCCTGACTTTC
CASSLGATGGGGGANVLTF
>NA|TRBV6-1|NA|TRBJ1-1
TGTGCCAGCAGTGTGGGCAGGGGCACTGAAGCTTTCTTT
CASSVGRGTEAFF
>TRBD2|TRBV5-6|NA|TRBJ2-7
TGTGCCAGCAGCTTGCCCAGCGGGATTAACGAGCAGTACTTC
CASSLPSGINEQYF
>NA|TRBV7-2|NA|TRBJ2-1
TGTGCCAGCAGCTTGGGGTCTAGGCAGAACAATGAGCAGTTCTTC
CASSLGSRQNNEQFF
>NA|TRBV18|NA|TRBJ1-1
TGTGCCAGCTCACCTCCGGGACCGAGGAACACTGAAGCTTTCTTT
CASSPPGPRNTEAFF
>NA|TRBV7-2|NA|TRBJ2-3
TGTGCCAGCAGCCTAATGCAGGATACGCAGTATTTT
CASSLMQDTQYF
>NA|TRBV7-9|once|TRBJ1-2
TGTGCCAGCAGCTCTTATGAGGGCGTCTATGGCTACACCTTC
CASSSYEGVYGYTF
>NA|TRBV12-5|NA|TRBJ2-7
TGTGCGCCGTTCGGGGACGAGCAGTACTTC
CAPFGDEQYF
>TRBD1|TRBV5-1|NA|TRBJ1-5
TGCGCCAGCAGCTTGGGACAGGGAGGTCAGCCCCAGCATTTT
CASSLGQGGQPQHF
>TRBD1|TRBV7-9|NA|TRBJ1-1
TGTGCCAGCAGGCCTACAGGGGGCGAAGCTTTCTTT
CASRPTGGEAFF
>TRBD2|TRBV5-1|NA|TRBJ2-1
TGCGCCAGCAGCTTTCCGTCTAGCGGGGCCACCTACAATGAGCAGTTCTTC
CASSFPSSGATYNEQFF
>NA|TRBV29-1|NA|TRBJ1-1
TGCAGCGGGACGACACAACTGAACACTGAAGCTTTCTTT
CSGTTQLNTEAFF
>NA|TRBV19|NA|TRBJ1-1
TGTGCCAGTAAATTAAACACTGAAGCTTTCTTT
CASKLNTEAFF
>NA|TRBV6-5|once|TRBJ2-7
TGTGCCAGCAGTATCGGACTCGAGGCTACCTACGAGCAGTACTTC
CASSIGLEATYEQYF
>TRBD2|TRBV6-1|NA|TRBJ2-7
TGTGCCAGCAGTGAAGTATTGGGAGCGGGGGTATCCTACGAGCAGTACTTC
CASSEVLGAGVSYEQYF
>TRBD1|TRBV7-2|NA|TRBJ2-7
TGTGCCAGCAGCTACGGGACAGACAGCTCCTACGAGCAGTACTTC
CASSYGTDSSYEQYF
>NA|TRBV30|NA|TRBJ1-2
TGTGCCTGGAGTGCCCAGGTGGGCGGCTACACCTTC
CAWSAQVGGYTF
>NA|TRBV18|NA|TRBJ1-5
TGTGCCAGCTCACCACCTGAGATCAATCAGCCCCAGCATTTT
CASSPPEINQPQHF
>TRBD1|TRBV18|NA|TRBJ1-6
TGTGCCAGCTCAGAAACAGGGGAATCACCCCTCCACTTT
CASSETGESPLHF
>NA|TRBV20-1|NA|TRBJ2-1
TGCAGTGCTAGAGATACCCGACAGTTCTTC
CSARDTRQFF
>TRBD2|TRBV14|once|TRBJ2-1
TGTGCCAGCAGCCAACCCGGGACTAGCGTCTACAATGAGCAGTTCTTC
CASSQPGTSVYNEQFF
>TRBD1|TRBV5-1|NA|TRBJ2-5
TGCGCCAGCAGCCGGGACAGGGGGCGCCGAGAGACCCAGTACTTC
CASSRDRGRRETQYF
>NA|TRBV5-6|few|TRBJ1-2
TGTGCCAGCGTCCGCCGGGGGAGGCTGGTTCCTGGCTACACCTTC
CASVRRGRLVPGYTF
>TRBD2|TRBV2|once|TRBJ2-1
TGTGCCAGCAGGGAGGGACTAGCCCTGGCTGAGCAGTTCTTC
CASREGLALAEQFF
>NA|TRBV6-5|NA|TRBJ2-2
TGTGCCAGCGTCGGAGGGCCCGGGGAGCTGTTTTTT
CASVGGPGELFF
>NA|TRBV14|NA|TRBJ2-6
TGTGCCAGCAGCCCTATTAGGCTTGGGTCTGGGGCCAACGTCCTGACTTTC
CASSPIRLGSGANVLTF
>TRBD1|TRBV9|NA|TRBJ2-7
TGTGCCAGCAGCGAAGGGACAGGAGCCTACGAGCAGTACTTC
CASSEGTGAYEQYF
>TRBD2|TRBV4-2|once|TRBJ2-3
TGTGCCAGCAGCCAAGATGGGGCGGGGGGGCTTCGTGATACGCAGTATTTT
CASSQDGAGGLRDTQYF
>NA|TRBV7-3|NA|TRBJ1-4
TGTGCCAGCAGCTCATATATAGGAGAAAAACTGTTTTTT
CASSSYIGEKLFF
>TRBD2|TRBV5-5|NA|TRBJ2-1
TGTGCCAGCAGCTTAGCCGGGACTAGGTTAAATGAGCAGTTCTTC
CASSLAGTRLNEQFF
>TRBD1|TRBV5-5|NA|TRBJ2-3
TGTGCCAGCAGAAGGACAGGGGGGACTGTAGTCGGCACAGATACGCAGTATTTT
CASRRTGGTVVGTDTQYF
>NA|TRBV9|NA|TRBJ1-2
TGTGCCAGCAGCGACCGGGGAGGCTACACCTTC
CASSDRGGYTF
>NA|TRBV6-6|NA|TRBJ1-1
TGTGCCAGCAGGACTTGGGGAATGAACACTGAAGCTTTCTTT
CASRTWGMNTEAFF
>TRBD1|TRBV18|NA|TRBJ1-1
TGTGCCAGCTCGACAGGGGGGAACACTGAAGCTTTCTTT
CASSTGGNTEAFF
>NA|TRBV19|once|TRBJ1-2
TGTGCCAGTAGTATTTCAGCCTACGGCTACACCTTC
CASSISAYGYTF
>NA|TRBV29-1|NA|TRBJ2-7
TGCAGCGCCCGCAGACAGTCGGGCGAGCAGTACTTC
CSARRQSGEQYF
>TRBD2|TRBV7-2|NA|TRBJ2-1
TGTGCCAGCAGTGTTAGCGGGAGTCGCAATGAGCAGTTCTTC
CASSVSGSRNEQFF
>NA|TRBV19|NA|TRBJ1-1
TGTGCCAGTAGTGGACAGAGGTACGAGGAAGCTTTCTTT
CASSGQRYEEAFF
>TRBD1|TRBV9|once|TRBJ1-5
TGTGCCAGCAGCAAGGCAGGGGGGCAGCCCCAGCATTTT
CASSKAGGQPQHF
>NA|TRBV19|NA|TRBJ1-3
TGTGCCAGTAGTACACAATGGACAGCCGGAAACACCATATATTTT
CASSTQWTAGNTIYF
>NA|TRBV5-4|NA|TRBJ2-5
TGTGCCAGCAGCTTCTCCCTCGGGTTACAAGAGACCCAGTACTTC
CASSFSLGLQETQYF
>NA|TRBV30|NA|TRBJ1-5
TGTGCCTGGAGTGCAGACAGTGGCAATCAGCCCCAGCATTTT
CAWSADSGNQPQHF
>NA|TRBV18|NA|TRBJ2-5
TGTGCCAGCTCACCACCCAGGGGAGAGACCCAGTACTTC
CASSPPRGETQYF
>NA|TRBV4-1|NA|TRBJ2-1
TGCGCCAGCAGCCAAGGTCCCCAGGGGGGTTACAATGAGCAGTTCTTC
CASSQGPQGGYNEQFF
>NA|TRBV9|NA|TRBJ2-7
TGTGCCAGCAGCGTAGCGCCAGGGGGGTTATCCTACGAGCAGTACTTC
CASSVAPGGLSYEQYF
>TRBD2|TRBV6-6|NA|TRBJ2-7
TGTGCCAGCAGCGCGAGCGGGAGCTACGAGCAGTACTTC
CASSASGSYEQYF
>NA|TRBV11-2|NA|TRBJ1-1
TGTGCCAGCAGCTTTTACGGGGCGAACACTGAAGCTTTCTTT
CASSFYGANTEAFF
>TRBD1|TRBV18|NA|TRBJ2-7
TGTGCCAGCTCAACCACAGGGGTTGTCATTTACGAGCAGTACTTC
CASSTTGVVIYEQYF
>NA|TRBV19|NA|TRBJ2-5
TGTGCCAGTAGTGATCAGTCGGGGATAGAGACCCAGTACTTC
CASSDQSGIETQYF
>NA|TRBV7-9|few|TRBJ2-7
TGTGCCAGCAGCTTAGACCACTACGAGCAGTACTTC
CASSLDHYEQYF
>TRBD1|TRBV19|NA|TRBJ1-2
TGTGCCAGTAGCCCGGGACAGGGGGAGCTATGGGGAGGCTACACCTTC
CASSPGQGELWGGYTF
>NA|TRBV10-3|NA|TRBJ1-2
TGTGCCATCAGTGAACGGGAGAACTATGGCTACACCTTC
CAISERENYGYTF
>NA|TRBV5-4|NA|TRBJ1-2
TGTGCCAGCAGCTCCCTTGGCGGGTCAGGGCTCGGCTACACCTTC
CASSSLGGSGLGYTF